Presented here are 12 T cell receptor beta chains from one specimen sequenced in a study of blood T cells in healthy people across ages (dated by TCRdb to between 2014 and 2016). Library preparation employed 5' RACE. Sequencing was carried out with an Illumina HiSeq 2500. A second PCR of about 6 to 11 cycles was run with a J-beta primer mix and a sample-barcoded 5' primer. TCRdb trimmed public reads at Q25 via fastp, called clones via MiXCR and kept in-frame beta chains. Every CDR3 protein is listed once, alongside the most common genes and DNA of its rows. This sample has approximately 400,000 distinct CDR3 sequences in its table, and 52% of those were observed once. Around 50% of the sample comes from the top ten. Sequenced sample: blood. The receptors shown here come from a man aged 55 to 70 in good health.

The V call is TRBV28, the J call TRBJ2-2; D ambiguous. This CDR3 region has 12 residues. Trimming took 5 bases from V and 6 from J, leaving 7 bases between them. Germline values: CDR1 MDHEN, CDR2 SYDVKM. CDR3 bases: TGTGCCAGCAGTACCATAGCCGGGGAGCTGTTTTTT. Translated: CASSTIAGELFF. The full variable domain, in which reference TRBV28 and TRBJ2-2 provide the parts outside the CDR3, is DVKVTQSSRYLVKRTGEKVFLECVQDMDHENMFWYRQDPGLGLRLIYFSYDVKMKEKGDIPEGYSVSREKKERFSLILESASTNQTSMYLCASSTIAGELFFGEGSRLTVL.

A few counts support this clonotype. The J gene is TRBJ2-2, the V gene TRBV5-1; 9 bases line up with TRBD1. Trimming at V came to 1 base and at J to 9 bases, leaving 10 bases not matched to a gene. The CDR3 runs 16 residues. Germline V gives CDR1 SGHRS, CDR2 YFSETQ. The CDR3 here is CASSLRTGAQRRELFF. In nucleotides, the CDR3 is TGCGCCAGCAGCTTGAGGACAGGGGCCCAACGACGGGAGCTGTTTTTT.

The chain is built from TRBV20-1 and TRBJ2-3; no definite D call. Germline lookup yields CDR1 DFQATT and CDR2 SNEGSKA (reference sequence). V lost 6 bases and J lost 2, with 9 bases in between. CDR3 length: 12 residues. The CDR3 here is CSAPVYTDTQYF. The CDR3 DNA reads TGCAGTGCCCCCGTTTACACAGATACGCAGTATTTT.

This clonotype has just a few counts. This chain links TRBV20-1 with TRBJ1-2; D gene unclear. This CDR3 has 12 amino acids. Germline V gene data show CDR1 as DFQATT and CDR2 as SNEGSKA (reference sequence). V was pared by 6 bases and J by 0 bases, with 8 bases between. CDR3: CSASTTNYGYTF. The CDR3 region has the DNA TGCAGTGCATCGACCACTAACTATGGCTACACCTTC.

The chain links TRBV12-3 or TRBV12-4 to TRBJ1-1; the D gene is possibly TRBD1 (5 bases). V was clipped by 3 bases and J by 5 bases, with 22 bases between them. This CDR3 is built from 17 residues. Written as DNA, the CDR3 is TGTGCCAGCAGTTTGACGTTAGGGGCCAGGGATCGAACTGAAGCTTTCTTT. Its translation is CASSLTLGARDRTEAFF.

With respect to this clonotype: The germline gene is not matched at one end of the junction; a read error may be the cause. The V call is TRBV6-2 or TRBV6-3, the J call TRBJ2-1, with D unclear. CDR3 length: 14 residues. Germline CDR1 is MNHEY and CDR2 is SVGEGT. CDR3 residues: CANSYRSSYNEQFF. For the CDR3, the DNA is TGTGCCAACAGTTACCGAAGCTCCTACAATGAGCAGTTCTTC.

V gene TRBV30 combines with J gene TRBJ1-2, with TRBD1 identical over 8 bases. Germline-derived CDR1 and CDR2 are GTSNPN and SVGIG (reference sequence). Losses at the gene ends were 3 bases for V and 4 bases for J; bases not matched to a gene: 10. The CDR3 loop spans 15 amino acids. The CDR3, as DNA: TGTGCCTGGAGAGGGACAGGCGATACCCCCTATGGCTACACCTTC. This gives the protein CAWRGTGDTPYGYTF. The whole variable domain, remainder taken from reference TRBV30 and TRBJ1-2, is SQTIHQWPATLVQPVGSPLSLECTVEGTSNPNLYWYRQAAGRGLQLLFYSVGIGQISSEVPQNLSASRPQDRQFILSSKKLLLSDSGFYLCAWRGTGDTPYGYTFGSGTRLTVV.

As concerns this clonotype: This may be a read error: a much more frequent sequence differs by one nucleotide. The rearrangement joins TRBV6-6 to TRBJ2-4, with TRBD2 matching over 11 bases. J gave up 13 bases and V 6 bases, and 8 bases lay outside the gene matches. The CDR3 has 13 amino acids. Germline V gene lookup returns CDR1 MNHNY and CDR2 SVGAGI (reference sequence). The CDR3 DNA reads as TGTGCCAGCAGCCCCTTAGCGGGAGGGGAGCAGTACTTC. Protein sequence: CASSPLAGGEQYF.

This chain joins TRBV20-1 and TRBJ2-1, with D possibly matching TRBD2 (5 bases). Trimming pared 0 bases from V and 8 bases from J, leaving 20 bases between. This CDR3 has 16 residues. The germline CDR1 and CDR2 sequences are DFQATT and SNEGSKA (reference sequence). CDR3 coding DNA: TGCAGTGCTAGAGATTTGCGTCGAGGGCTTGGGGATGAGCAGTTCTTC. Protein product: CSARDLRRGLGDEQFF.

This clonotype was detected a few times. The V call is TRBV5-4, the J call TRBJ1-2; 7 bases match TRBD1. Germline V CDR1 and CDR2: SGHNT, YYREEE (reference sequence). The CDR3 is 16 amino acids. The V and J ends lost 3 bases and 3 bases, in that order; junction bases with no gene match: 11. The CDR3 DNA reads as TGTGCCAGCAGCTATCTCAGGGGGACATTGGACTATGGCTACACCTTC. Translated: CASSYLRGTLDYGYTF.

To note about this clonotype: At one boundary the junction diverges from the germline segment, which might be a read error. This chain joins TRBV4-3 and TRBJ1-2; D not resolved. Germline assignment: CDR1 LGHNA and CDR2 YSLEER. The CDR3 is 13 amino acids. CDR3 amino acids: CANSQDGLGGYTF. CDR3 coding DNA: TGCGCCAACAGCCAGGACGGACTGGGAGGCTACACCTTC.

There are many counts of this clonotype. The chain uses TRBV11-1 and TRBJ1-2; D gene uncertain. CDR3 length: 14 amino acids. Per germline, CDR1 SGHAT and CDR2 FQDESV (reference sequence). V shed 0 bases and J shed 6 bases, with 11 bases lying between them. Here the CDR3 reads CASSLALSGDGYTF. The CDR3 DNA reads TGTGCCAGCAGCTTAGCGCTAAGCGGGGATGGCTACACCTTC.